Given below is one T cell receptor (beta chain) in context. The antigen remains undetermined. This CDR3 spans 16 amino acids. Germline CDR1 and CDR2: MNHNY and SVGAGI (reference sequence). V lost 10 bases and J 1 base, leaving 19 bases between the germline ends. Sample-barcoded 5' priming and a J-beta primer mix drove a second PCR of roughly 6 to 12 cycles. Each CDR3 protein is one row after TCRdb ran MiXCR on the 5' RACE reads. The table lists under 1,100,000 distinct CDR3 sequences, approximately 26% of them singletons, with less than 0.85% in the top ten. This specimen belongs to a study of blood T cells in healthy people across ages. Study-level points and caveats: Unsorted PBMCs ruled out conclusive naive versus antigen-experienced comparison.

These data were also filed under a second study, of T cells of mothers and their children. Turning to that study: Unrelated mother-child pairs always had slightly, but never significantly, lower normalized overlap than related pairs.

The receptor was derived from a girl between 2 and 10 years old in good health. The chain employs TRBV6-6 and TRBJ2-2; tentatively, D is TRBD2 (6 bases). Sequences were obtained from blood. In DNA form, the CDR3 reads TGTGCCATACCGCGGAAGGACTACGTGAACACCGGGGAGCTGTTTTTT. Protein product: CAIPRKDYVNTGELFF.